A selection of T cell receptor beta chains follows, all from one sample in a study of graft-versus-host responses after intestinal transplantation. The repertoire was sequenced with immunoSEQ multiplex PCR; TCRdb's copy has only in-frame clones and lacks some. This sample has tens of thousands of clones, with approximately 94% found just once. Their specific antigens are unknown. This specimen was unstimulated CD4+ T cells sorted from spleen or lymph node cells, taken before transplant. Receptors originate from a human donor who was the organ donor for an intestinal transplant. The CDR3 runs from the conserved cysteine through the conserved F or W. The D gene is left open where the match is weak. Clone size is stated in some rows and not others, as once, few, many or a class when expanded.

v_gene: TRBV6-5; j_gene: TRBJ1-4; abundance: NA; d_gene: NA; CDR3nt: TGTGCCAGTTACCGGAGAGATAATGAAAAACTGTTTTTT; CDR3aa: CASYRRDNEKLFF
v_gene: TRBV4-2; j_gene: TRBJ2-2; abundance: once; d_gene: NA; CDR3nt: TGTGCCAGCAGCCAAGGGGGGGCAAGCACCGGGGAGCTGTTTTTT; CDR3aa: CASSQGGASTGELFF
v_gene: TRBV19; j_gene: TRBJ2-5; abundance: few; d_gene: TRBD1; CDR3nt: TGTGCCAGTGGGACAGGGCGCCAGGAGACCCAGTACTTC; CDR3aa: CASGTGRQETQYF
v_gene: TRBV19; j_gene: TRBJ1-1; abundance: NA; d_gene: NA; CDR3nt: TGTGCCAGTAGTATTGTGGGGGACACTGAAGCTTTCTTT; CDR3aa: CASSIVGDTEAFF
v_gene: TRBV25-1; j_gene: TRBJ1-6; abundance: once; d_gene: NA; CDR3nt: TGTGCCAGCAGTGAATTTATGTCACCGGTTCGCTCACCCCTCCACTTT; CDR3aa: CASSEFMSPVRSPLHF
v_gene: TRBV7-2; j_gene: TRBJ2-1; abundance: once; d_gene: TRBD2; CDR3nt: TGTGCCAGCAGCGTGAGCGGGGGGGCCTACAATGAGCAGTTCTTC; CDR3aa: CASSVSGGAYNEQFF
v_gene: TRBV18; j_gene: TRBJ1-4; abundance: NA; d_gene: TRBD1; CDR3nt: TGTGCCAGCTCCATCACAGGGGAACATAATGAAAAACTGTTTTTT; CDR3aa: CASSITGEHNEKLFF
v_gene: TRBV11-2; j_gene: TRBJ2-7; abundance: NA; d_gene: NA; CDR3nt: TGTGCCAGCAGCTTCGACAGATACCTGGTCGAGCAGTACTTC; CDR3aa: CASSFDRYLVEQYF
v_gene: TRBV7-8; j_gene: TRBJ2-3; abundance: NA; d_gene: NA; CDR3nt: TGTGCCAGCAGCTTATCGTCGGGGGACGGAGATACGCAGTATTTT; CDR3aa: CASSLSSGDGDTQYF
v_gene: TRBV6-1; j_gene: TRBJ1-1; abundance: NA; d_gene: TRBD1; CDR3nt: TGTGCCAGCAGCGAGACAGGGAGGTTCACTGAAGCTTTCTTT; CDR3aa: CASSETGRFTEAFF
v_gene: TRBV7-9; j_gene: TRBJ2-1; abundance: NA; d_gene: NA; CDR3nt: TGTGCCAGCAGCTTAGTGGTAGAGGAGCAGTTCTTC; CDR3aa: CASSLVVEEQFF
v_gene: TRBV7-3; j_gene: TRBJ2-6; abundance: NA; d_gene: NA; CDR3nt: TGTGCCAGCAGCTTAGGAAACTCTGGGGCCAACGTCCTGACTTTC; CDR3aa: CASSLGNSGANVLTF
v_gene: TRBV7-2; j_gene: TRBJ1-1; abundance: NA; d_gene: NA; CDR3nt: TGTGCCAGCAGCCCCGACCGACACGGTGAAGCTTTCTTT; CDR3aa: CASSPDRHGEAFF
v_gene: TRBV2; j_gene: TRBJ1-6; abundance: NA; d_gene: NA; CDR3nt: TGTGCCAGCAGTGTGAACAGGGCCTATAATTCACCCCTCCACTTT; CDR3aa: CASSVNRAYNSPLHF
v_gene: TRBV9; j_gene: TRBJ1-6; abundance: NA; d_gene: NA; CDR3nt: TGTGCCAGCAGCGCGTACGACGGGTCATATAATTCACCCCTCCACTTT; CDR3aa: CASSAYDGSYNSPLHF
v_gene: TRBV5-1; j_gene: TRBJ1-1; abundance: NA; d_gene: TRBD1; CDR3nt: TGCGCCAGCAGCGATAATGACAGGGGCGGCACTGAAGCTTTCTTT; CDR3aa: CASSDNDRGGTEAFF
v_gene: TRBV28; j_gene: TRBJ1-2; abundance: NA; d_gene: NA; CDR3nt: TGTGCCAGCAGTCAAACCCAGCGGGTTACCTTC; CDR3aa: CASSQTQRVTF
v_gene: TRBV19; j_gene: TRBJ2-7; abundance: NA; d_gene: NA; CDR3nt: TGTGCCAGTAGTATAGACGGGATTAGTTCGTACGAGCAGTACTTC; CDR3aa: CASSIDGISSYEQYF
v_gene: TRBV5-4; j_gene: TRBJ1-6; abundance: few; d_gene: TRBD1; CDR3nt: TGTGCCAGCAGGGCTTCCCGGGACAGGGCATCACCCCTCCACTTT; CDR3aa: CASRASRDRASPLHF
v_gene: TRBV29-1; j_gene: TRBJ1-3; abundance: NA; d_gene: NA; CDR3nt: TGCAGCGTCCTGCTCGAAGGCGGAAACACCATATATTTT; CDR3aa: CSVLLEGGNTIYF
v_gene: TRBV6-5; j_gene: TRBJ1-4; abundance: NA; d_gene: NA; CDR3nt: TGTGCCAGCAGTTACTCGGCCGCCCTCGGGAATGAAAAACTGTTTTTT; CDR3aa: CASSYSAALGNEKLFF
v_gene: TRBV7-2; j_gene: TRBJ1-4; abundance: NA; d_gene: TRBD1; CDR3nt: TGTGCCAGCAGCCCAAGCCAGGGGGGGGAAAAACTGTTTTTT; CDR3aa: CASSPSQGGEKLFF
v_gene: TRBV5-4; j_gene: TRBJ2-4; abundance: NA; d_gene: NA; CDR3nt: TGTGCCAGCAGCTTTGACGGGGGCAAAAACATTCAGTACTTC; CDR3aa: CASSFDGGKNIQYF
v_gene: TRBV14; j_gene: TRBJ2-7; abundance: NA; d_gene: TRBD2; CDR3nt: TGTGCCAGCAGCCAAGATGGAGCGGGGGGACCCCTCACCTACGAGCAGTACTTC; CDR3aa: CASSQDGAGGPLTYEQYF
v_gene: TRBV7-3; j_gene: TRBJ1-6; abundance: once; d_gene: TRBD1; CDR3nt: TGTGCCAGCAGCTTAACGAGACAGGGGAATTCACCCCTCCACTTT; CDR3aa: CASSLTRQGNSPLHF
v_gene: TRBV14; j_gene: TRBJ1-2; abundance: NA; d_gene: NA; CDR3nt: TGTGCCAGCAGCCAATCCGGGACGGCTTATGGCTACACCTTC; CDR3aa: CASSQSGTAYGYTF
v_gene: TRBV28; j_gene: TRBJ1-6; abundance: NA; d_gene: TRBD1; CDR3nt: TGTGCCAGCAGGGACAGGAATTCACCCCTCCACTTT; CDR3aa: CASRDRNSPLHF
v_gene: TRBV6-4; j_gene: TRBJ2-1; abundance: NA; d_gene: NA; CDR3nt: TGTGCCAGCAGTGCCCAGGCGTTGGGCAATGAGCAGTTCTTC; CDR3aa: CASSAQALGNEQFF
v_gene: TRBV6-4; j_gene: TRBJ2-7; abundance: NA; d_gene: NA; CDR3nt: TGTGCCAGCAGTGACCTCCCTCGCGACCCAGGTTATCGGGTTCACTACGAGCAGTACTTC; CDR3aa: CASSDLPRDPGYRVHYEQYF
v_gene: TRBV5-1; j_gene: TRBJ1-4; abundance: NA; d_gene: NA; CDR3nt: TGCGCCAGCAGCTTGTGGGGGGGGCGCGAAAAACTGTTTTTT; CDR3aa: CASSLWGGREKLFF
v_gene: TRBV12-5; j_gene: TRBJ2-7; abundance: NA; d_gene: TRBD1; CDR3nt: TGTGCTAGTGGTTTGGAGACGCCCGGGACAGGGGCGACCTACGAGCAGTACTTC; CDR3aa: CASGLETPGTGATYEQYF
v_gene: TRBV9; j_gene: TRBJ2-5; abundance: NA; d_gene: NA; CDR3nt: TGTGCCAGCACCGGTCGGCAGGGTTTCTTTGGAGAGACCCAGTACTTC; CDR3aa: CASTGRQGFFGETQYF
v_gene: TRBV5-4; j_gene: TRBJ2-2; abundance: NA; d_gene: TRBD1; CDR3nt: TGTGCCAGCAGCTTGGAAGGACAGGGTACGAGGGCCGGGGAGCTGTTTTTT; CDR3aa: CASSLEGQGTRAGELFF
v_gene: TRBV11-2; j_gene: TRBJ1-2; abundance: NA; d_gene: NA; CDR3nt: TGTGCCAGCAGCTTAGGGGGCGCTGCAGTGAGCTATGGCTACACCTTC; CDR3aa: CASSLGGAAVSYGYTF
v_gene: TRBV28; j_gene: TRBJ1-4; abundance: NA; d_gene: NA; CDR3nt: TGTGCCAGCAGTTCCCTCTATATGAGAAATGAAAAACTGTTTTTT; CDR3aa: CASSSLYMRNEKLFF
v_gene: TRBV28; j_gene: TRBJ2-2; abundance: NA; d_gene: TRBD2; CDR3nt: TGTGCCGGGGGGGTCCTCACCGGGGAGCTGTTTTTT; CDR3aa: CAGGVLTGELFF
v_gene: TRBV11-2; j_gene: TRBJ2-7; abundance: NA; d_gene: NA; CDR3nt: TGTGCCAGCAGCTTGGACAGCTACGAGCAGTACTTC; CDR3aa: CASSLDSYEQYF
v_gene: TRBV5-5; j_gene: TRBJ1-1; abundance: NA; d_gene: NA; CDR3nt: TGTGCCAGCAGCTTGTACTTGGGGAACCTAGGACCTTTCTTT; CDR3aa: CASSLYLGNLGPFF
v_gene: TRBV2; j_gene: TRBJ2-5; abundance: NA; d_gene: NA; CDR3nt: TGTGCCAGCAGTGAATTTGGTCCTCTTCAAGAGACCCAGTACTTC; CDR3aa: CASSEFGPLQETQYF
v_gene: TRBV18; j_gene: TRBJ2-3; abundance: NA; d_gene: NA; CDR3nt: TGTGCCAGCTCGGCTAGAAGACAGGCAACTAGCACAGATACGCAGTATTTT; CDR3aa: CASSARRQATSTDTQYF
v_gene: TRBV5-6; j_gene: TRBJ2-3; abundance: NA; d_gene: TRBD1; CDR3nt: TGTGCCAGCAGCTTTCTCGGGACAGGGAGAGGCACAGATACGCAGTATTTT; CDR3aa: CASSFLGTGRGTDTQYF
v_gene: TRBV10-2; j_gene: TRBJ1-2; abundance: NA; d_gene: NA; CDR3nt: TGCGCCAGCAGTGAGTCGGAGGTTACGAACTATGGCTACACCTTC; CDR3aa: CASSESEVTNYGYTF
v_gene: TRBV29-1; j_gene: TRBJ2-5; abundance: NA; d_gene: TRBD2; CDR3nt: TGCAGCGTGGGGCTAGCGGGGGGACAAGAGACCCAGTACTTC; CDR3aa: CSVGLAGGQETQYF
v_gene: TRBV6-5; j_gene: TRBJ1-2; abundance: NA; d_gene: NA; CDR3nt: TGTGCCAGCAGTGAAGTCCAGGGGCTGGGCGGCTACACCTTC; CDR3aa: CASSEVQGLGGYTF
v_gene: TRBV5-6; j_gene: TRBJ2-1; abundance: NA; d_gene: NA; CDR3nt: TGTGCCAGCAGCTTGGAGGGCAGGAGAGACAATGAGCAGTTCTTC; CDR3aa: CASSLEGRRDNEQFF
v_gene: TRBV4-1; j_gene: TRBJ2-7; abundance: NA; d_gene: NA; CDR3nt: TGCGCCAGCAGCCAAGTCCACCGACTCGGGGAGCAGTACTTC; CDR3aa: CASSQVHRLGEQYF
v_gene: TRBV6-6; j_gene: TRBJ1-2; abundance: NA; d_gene: NA; CDR3nt: TGTGCCAGCAGACCCACCGAGGATGGCTACACCTTC; CDR3aa: CASRPTEDGYTF
v_gene: TRBV27; j_gene: TRBJ2-2; abundance: NA; d_gene: NA; CDR3nt: TGTGCCAGCAGCCGTCAGGGTACCGGGGAGCTGTTTTTT; CDR3aa: CASSRQGTGELFF
v_gene: TRBV28; j_gene: TRBJ2-7; abundance: NA; d_gene: NA; CDR3nt: TGTGCCAGCAGTGCCCCAGGGCAGGGATCGTATCACGAGCAGTACTTC; CDR3aa: CASSAPGQGSYHEQYF
v_gene: TRBV7-2; j_gene: TRBJ1-4; abundance: once; d_gene: NA; CDR3nt: TGTGCCAGCAGCTTAGAAGGGTGGCAGGGTAGCTTTCGAATGTTTTTT; CDR3aa: CASSLEGWQGSFRMFF
v_gene: TRBV6-1; j_gene: TRBJ2-1; abundance: once; d_gene: NA; CDR3nt: TGTGCCAGCAGTCCGAGACAGACAAATGAGCAGTTCTTC; CDR3aa: CASSPRQTNEQFF
v_gene: TRBV10-3; j_gene: TRBJ1-1; abundance: NA; d_gene: NA; CDR3nt: TGTGCCATCAGTTTCACAGGGAGGGACACTGAAGCTTTCTTT; CDR3aa: CAISFTGRDTEAFF
v_gene: TRBV19; j_gene: TRBJ1-5; abundance: NA; d_gene: TRBD1; CDR3nt: TGTGCCAGTAGTGCGGGACAGTTCAATCAGCCCCAGCATTTT; CDR3aa: CASSAGQFNQPQHF
v_gene: TRBV28; j_gene: TRBJ1-5; abundance: NA; d_gene: TRBD1; CDR3nt: TGTGCCAGCAGTCCCACCGGGACAGTCAATCAGCCCCAGCATTTT; CDR3aa: CASSPTGTVNQPQHF
v_gene: TRBV6-1; j_gene: TRBJ2-7; abundance: few; d_gene: NA; CDR3nt: TGTGCCAGCAGTGAACTAGCGCTAAGCTCCTACGAGCAGTACTTC; CDR3aa: CASSELALSSYEQYF
v_gene: TRBV19; j_gene: TRBJ2-1; abundance: NA; d_gene: NA; CDR3nt: TGTGCCAGTAGTTCTACTAGATACAATGAGCAGTTCTTC; CDR3aa: CASSSTRYNEQFF
v_gene: TRBV7-2; j_gene: TRBJ2-3; abundance: NA; d_gene: TRBD2; CDR3nt: TGTGCCACCGACCGGGGAGCGGGGGCAGATACGCAGTATTTT; CDR3aa: CATDRGAGADTQYF
v_gene: TRBV11-2; j_gene: TRBJ2-3; abundance: NA; d_gene: NA; CDR3nt: TGTGCCAGCAGCCCCCGTTATGTCGATAAAGGAGATACGCAGTATTTT; CDR3aa: CASSPRYVDKGDTQYF
v_gene: TRBV30; j_gene: TRBJ1-2; abundance: NA; d_gene: NA; CDR3nt: TGTGCCTGGAAGACCAGGGGATCCAATGGCTACACCTTC; CDR3aa: CAWKTRGSNGYTF